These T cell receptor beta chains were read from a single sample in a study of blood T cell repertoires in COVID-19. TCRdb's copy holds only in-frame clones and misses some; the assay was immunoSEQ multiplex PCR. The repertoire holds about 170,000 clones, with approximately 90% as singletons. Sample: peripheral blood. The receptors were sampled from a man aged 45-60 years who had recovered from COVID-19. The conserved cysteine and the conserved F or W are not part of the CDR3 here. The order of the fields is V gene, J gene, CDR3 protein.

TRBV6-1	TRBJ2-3	ASSEAYSSGPSTDTQY
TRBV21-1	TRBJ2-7	ASRSLCSDEQY
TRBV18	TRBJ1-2	ASSPSAGPGGYT
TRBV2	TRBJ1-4	ASSYPGRGATNEKLF
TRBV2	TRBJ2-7	ASSDRVKDYEQY
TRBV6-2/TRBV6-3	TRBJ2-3	ASSLSGRRDTQY
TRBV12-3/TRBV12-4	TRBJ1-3	ATELGNTIY
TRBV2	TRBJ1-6	ASSEDLANSPLH
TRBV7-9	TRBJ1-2	ASSETGAGGYT
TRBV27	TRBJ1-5	ASSPRRTGLQVEPQH
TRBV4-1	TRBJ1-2	ASSQDPSLGYT
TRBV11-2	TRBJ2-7	ASSTGQGVQQY
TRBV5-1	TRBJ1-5	ASSPSPGQGNQPQH
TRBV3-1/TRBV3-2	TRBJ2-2	ASSQDLVRTGELF
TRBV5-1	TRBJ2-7	ASSLGGDEQY
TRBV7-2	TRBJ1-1	ASSIGGFNTEAF
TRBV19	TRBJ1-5	ASSPMDRGSQPQH
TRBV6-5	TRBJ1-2	ASSAGQGVYGYT